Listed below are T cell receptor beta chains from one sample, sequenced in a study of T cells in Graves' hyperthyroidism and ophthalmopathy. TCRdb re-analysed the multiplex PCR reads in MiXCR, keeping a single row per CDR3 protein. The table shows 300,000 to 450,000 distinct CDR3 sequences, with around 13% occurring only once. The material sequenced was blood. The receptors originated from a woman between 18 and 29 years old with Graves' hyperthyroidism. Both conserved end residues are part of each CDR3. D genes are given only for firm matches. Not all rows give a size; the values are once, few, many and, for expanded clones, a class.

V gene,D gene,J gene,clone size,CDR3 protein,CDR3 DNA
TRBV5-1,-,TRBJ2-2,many,CASSLTDAGELFF,TGCGCCAGCAGCTTGACGGATGCCGGGGAGCTGTTTTTT
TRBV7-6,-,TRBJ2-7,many,CASSLGQPAYEQYF,TGTGCCAGCAGCTTAGGCCAGCCAGCCTACGAGCAGTACTTC
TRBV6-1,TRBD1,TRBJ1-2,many,CASTLPPPGQGVVGYTF,TGTGCCAGCACTCTTCCACCCCCGGGACAGGGGGTAGTCGGCTACACCTTC
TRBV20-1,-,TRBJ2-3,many,CSASRLSGTDTQYF,TGCAGTGCTAGCCGTCTTTCCGGCACAGATACGCAGTATTTT
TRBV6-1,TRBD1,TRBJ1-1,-,CASSLGQGQPEAFF,TGTGCCAGCAGTCTCGGACAGGGGCAGCCTGAAGCTTTCTTT
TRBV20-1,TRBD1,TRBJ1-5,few,CSAGGQGLGNQPQHF,TGCAGTGCTGGGGGACAGGGATTGGGCAATCAGCCCCAGCATTTT
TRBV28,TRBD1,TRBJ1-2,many,CASNSGTGGEIGYTF,TGTGCCAGCAACTCCGGGACAGGGGGCGAGATTGGCTACACCTTC
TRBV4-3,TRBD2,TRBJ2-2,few,CASSPNVIAGVNTGELFF,TGCGCCAGCAGCCCAAACGTAATAGCGGGAGTGAACACCGGGGAGCTGTTTTTT
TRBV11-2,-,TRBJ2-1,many,CASSSHDSASSYNEQFF,TGTGCCAGCAGCTCGCACGACAGCGCGAGCTCCTACAATGAGCAGTTCTTC
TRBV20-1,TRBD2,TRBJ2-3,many,CSARDDPRSVAGVRDTQYF,TGCAGTGCTAGAGATGACCCCCGGTCGGTAGCGGGGGTTCGAGATACGCAGTATTTT
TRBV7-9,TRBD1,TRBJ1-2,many,CASSFAGTGGYDGYTF,TGTGCCAGCAGCTTTGCTGGGACAGGGGGCTATGATGGCTACACCTTC
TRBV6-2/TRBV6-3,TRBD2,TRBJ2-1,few,CASSYSGSGRRSLYNEQFF,TGTGCCAGCAGTTACTCGGGTAGCGGGAGGCGGTCGCTCTACAATGAGCAGTTCTTC
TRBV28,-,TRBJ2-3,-,CASSLNAVRTDTQYF,TGTGCCAGCAGTTTGAATGCCGTGCGCACAGATACGCAGTATTTT
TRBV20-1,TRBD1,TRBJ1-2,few,CSARDSGGLGYTF,TGCAGTGCTAGAGACTCAGGGGGCTTAGGCTACACCTTC
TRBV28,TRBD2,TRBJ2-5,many,CASSPFAGVWTQYF,TGTGCCAGCAGTCCCTTTGCGGGAGTTTGGACCCAGTACTTC
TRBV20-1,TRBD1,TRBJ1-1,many,CSASQGAALGSTEAFF,TGCAGTGCTAGCCAGGGGGCCGCTTTGGGGAGCACTGAAGCTTTCTTT
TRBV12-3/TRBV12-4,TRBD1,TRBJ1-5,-,CASSSSQGAQHF,TGTGCCAGCAGTTCGTCTCAGGGGGCCCAGCATTTT
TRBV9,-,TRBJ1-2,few,CASSDKVGYGYTF,TGTGCCAGCAGCGACAAGGTGGGCTATGGCTACACCTTC
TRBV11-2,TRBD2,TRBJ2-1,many,CASSFSGRAGVEQFF,TGTGCCAGCAGCTTTAGCGGGAGGGCCGGGGTTGAGCAGTTCTTC
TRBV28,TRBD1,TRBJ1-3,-,CASSSKGDRGKNTIYF,TGTGCCAGCAGTTCCAAGGGGGACAGGGGGAAAAACACCATATATTTT
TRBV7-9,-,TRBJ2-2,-,CASSLESPNTGELFF,TGTGCCAGCAGCTTAGAGTCGCCTAACACCGGGGAGCTGTTTTTT
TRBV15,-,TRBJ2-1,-,CATSLDRGGEQFF,TGTGCCACCAGTCTAGACAGAGGCGGGGAGCAGTTCTTC
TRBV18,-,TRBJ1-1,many,CASSPPSTTDTEAFF,TGTGCCAGCTCACCACCGTCGACAACCGACACTGAAGCTTTCTTT
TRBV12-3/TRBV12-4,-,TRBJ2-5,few,CASSFGVEGETQYF,TGTGCCAGCAGTTTCGGGGTGGAGGGGGAGACCCAGTACTTC
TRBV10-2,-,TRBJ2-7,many,CASSIRQGGGSYEQYF,TGCGCCAGCAGTATTCGACAGGGAGGCGGCTCCTACGAGCAGTACTTC
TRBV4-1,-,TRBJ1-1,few,CASSHNAVRGRNTEAFF,TGCGCCAGCAGCCACAATGCGGTACGGGGGAGGAACACTGAAGCTTTCTTT
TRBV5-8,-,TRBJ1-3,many,CASSLGLSGNTIYF,TGTGCCAGCAGCTTAGGGCTCTCTGGAAACACCATATATTTT
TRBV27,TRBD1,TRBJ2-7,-,CASSPRKGQGLSYEQYF,TGTGCCAGCAGCCCCAGAAAAGGACAGGGCCTATCCTACGAGCAGTACTTC